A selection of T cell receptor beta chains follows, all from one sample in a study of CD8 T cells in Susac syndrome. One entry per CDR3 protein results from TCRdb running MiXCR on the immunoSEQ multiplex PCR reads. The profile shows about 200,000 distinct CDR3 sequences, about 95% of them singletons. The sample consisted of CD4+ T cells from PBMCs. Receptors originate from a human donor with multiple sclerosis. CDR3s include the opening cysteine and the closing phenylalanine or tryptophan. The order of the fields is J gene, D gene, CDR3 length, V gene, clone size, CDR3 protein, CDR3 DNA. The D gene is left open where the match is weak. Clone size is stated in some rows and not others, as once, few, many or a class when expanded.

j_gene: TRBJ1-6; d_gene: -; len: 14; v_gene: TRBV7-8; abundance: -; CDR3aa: CASSGTGRDSPLHF; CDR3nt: TGTGCCAGCAGCGGCACAGGGAGGGATTCACCCCTCCACTTT
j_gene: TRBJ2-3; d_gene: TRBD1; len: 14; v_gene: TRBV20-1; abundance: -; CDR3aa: CSAHGTGYTDTQYF; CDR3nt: TGCAGTGCTCACGGGACAGGTTACACAGATACGCAGTATTTT
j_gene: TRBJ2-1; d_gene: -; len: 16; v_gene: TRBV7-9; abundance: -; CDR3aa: CASSSGITPSNNEQFF; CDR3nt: TGTGCCAGCAGCTCCGGTATCACCCCTTCGAACAATGAGCAGTTCTTC
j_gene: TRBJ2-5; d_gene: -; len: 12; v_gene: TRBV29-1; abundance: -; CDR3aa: CSVDQGGETQYF; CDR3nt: TGCAGCGTAGATCAGGGAGGTGAGACCCAGTACTTC
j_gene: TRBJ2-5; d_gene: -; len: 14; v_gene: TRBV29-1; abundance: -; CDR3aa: CSVPMGLERETQYF; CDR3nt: TGCAGCGTTCCAATGGGGTTGGAGAGAGAGACCCAGTACTTC
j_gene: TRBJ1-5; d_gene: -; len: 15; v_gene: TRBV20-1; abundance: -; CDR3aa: CSAAMPGASNQPQHF; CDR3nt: TGCAGTGCAGCCATGCCGGGGGCAAGCAATCAGCCCCAGCATTTT
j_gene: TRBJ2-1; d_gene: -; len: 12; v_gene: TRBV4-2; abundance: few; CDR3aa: CASSYRDNEQFF; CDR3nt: TGTGCCAGCAGCTATAGGGACAATGAGCAGTTCTTC
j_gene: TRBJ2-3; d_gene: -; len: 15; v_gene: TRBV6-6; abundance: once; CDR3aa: CASKRSGHYTDTQYF; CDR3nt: TGTGCCAGCAAACGGAGCGGCCACTACACAGATACGCAGTATTTT
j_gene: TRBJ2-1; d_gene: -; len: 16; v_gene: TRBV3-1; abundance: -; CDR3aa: CASSQVTGGGSSEQFF; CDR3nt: TGTGCCAGCAGCCAAGTCACCGGGGGTGGATCCAGTGAGCAGTTCTTC
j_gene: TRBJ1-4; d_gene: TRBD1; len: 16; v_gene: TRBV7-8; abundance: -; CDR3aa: CASSLGQGLPNEKLFF; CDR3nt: TGTGCCAGCAGCCTCGGACAGGGGCTGCCTAATGAAAAACTGTTTTTT
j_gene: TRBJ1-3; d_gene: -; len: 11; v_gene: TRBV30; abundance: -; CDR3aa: CAWLAENTIYF; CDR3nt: TGTGCCTGGCTGGCGGAAAACACCATATATTTT
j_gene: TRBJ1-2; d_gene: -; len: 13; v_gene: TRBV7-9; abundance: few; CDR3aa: CASSLAGGGGYTF; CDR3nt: TGTGCCAGCAGCTTAGCAGGGGGAGGCGGCTACACCTTC
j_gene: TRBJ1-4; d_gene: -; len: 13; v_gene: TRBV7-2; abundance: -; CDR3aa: CASSRTWDEKLFF; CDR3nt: TGTGCCAGCAGCCGGACGTGGGATGAAAAACTGTTTTTT
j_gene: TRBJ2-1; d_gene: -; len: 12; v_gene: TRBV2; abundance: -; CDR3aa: CASSAGFNEQFF; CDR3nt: TGTGCCAGCAGTGCAGGGTTCAATGAGCAGTTCTTC
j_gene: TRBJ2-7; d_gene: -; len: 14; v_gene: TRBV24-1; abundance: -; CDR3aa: CATSDRLEGARQYF; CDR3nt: TGTGCCACCAGTGACCGTTTGGAGGGGGCAAGGCAGTACTTC
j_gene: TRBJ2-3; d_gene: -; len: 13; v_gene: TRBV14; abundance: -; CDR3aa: CASSPRRRDTQYF; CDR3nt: TGTGCCAGCAGCCCCCGGCGGAGGGATACGCAGTATTTT
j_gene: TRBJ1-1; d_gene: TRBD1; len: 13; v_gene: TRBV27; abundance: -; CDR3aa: CASKRQGVTEAFF; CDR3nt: TGTGCCAGCAAGAGACAGGGTGTCACTGAAGCTTTCTTT
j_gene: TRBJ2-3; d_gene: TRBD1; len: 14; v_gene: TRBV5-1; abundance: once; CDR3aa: CASTPGQGSDTQYF; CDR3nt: TGCGCCAGCACACCCGGACAGGGGTCAGATACGCAGTATTTT
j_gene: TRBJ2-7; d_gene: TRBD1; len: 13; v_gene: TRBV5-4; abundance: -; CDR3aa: CASSYRGLDEQYF; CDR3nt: TGTGCCAGCAGCTACAGGGGGCTCGACGAGCAGTACTTC
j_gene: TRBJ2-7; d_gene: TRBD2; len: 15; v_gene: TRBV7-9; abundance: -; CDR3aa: CASSLVTSGPYEQYF; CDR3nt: TGTGCCAGCAGCTTAGTCACTAGCGGACCCTACGAGCAGTACTTC
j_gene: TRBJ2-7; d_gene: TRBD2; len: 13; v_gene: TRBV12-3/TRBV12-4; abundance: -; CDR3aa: CATKLADTYEQYF; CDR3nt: TGTGCCACCAAACTAGCGGATACCTACGAGCAGTACTTC
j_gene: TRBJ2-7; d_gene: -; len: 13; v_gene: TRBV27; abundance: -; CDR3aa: CASGPSVSYEQYF; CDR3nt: TGTGCCAGCGGCCCGTCGGTATCCTACGAGCAGTACTTC